The rows below give T cell receptor beta chains drawn from one sample of a study of CD8 T cells in ankylosing spondylitis. One entry per CDR3 protein, called by TCRdb with MiXCR from the 5' RACE reads. The sample shows roughly 220,000 distinct CDR3 sequences, approximately 20% of them seen only once. The sequenced sample was blood, either unsorted or a sorted T cell fraction (not recorded which). These receptors were obtained from a male donor with ankylosing spondylitis. Both conserved end residues are part of each CDR3. The D gene is left open where the match is weak. Rows may omit the clone size; those that give it use once, few, many or a size class.

TRBD2	few	TRBV12-3/TRBV12-4	TRBJ2-1	TGTGCCAGCAGGCCCTGGACTAGCGAAAATGAGCAGTTCTTC	CASRPWTSENEQFF
-	few	TRBV7-9	TRBJ1-4	TGTGTCGAATCTCCTGAAAAACTGTTTTTT	CVESPEKLFF
TRBD1	-	TRBV6-1	TRBJ2-2	TGTGCCAGCAGTGAAGCGCTAGGGGGCTACACCGGGGAGCTGTTTTTT	CASSEALGGYTGELFF
TRBD2	-	TRBV4-3	TRBJ2-1	TGCGCCAGCAGCCAAGCCCTAGCGGGCTACAATGAGCAGTTCTTC	CASSQALAGYNEQFF
-	many	TRBV29-1	TRBJ2-1	TGCAGCGTTGAAGAAGGGGTGGTGGAGCAGTTCTTC	CSVEEGVVEQFF
TRBD2	few	TRBV5-1	TRBJ2-2	TGCGCCAGCAGCTTCCTAGCGGGAGACACCGGGGAGCTGTTTTTT	CASSFLAGDTGELFF
TRBD2	-	TRBV12-3/TRBV12-4	TRBJ2-3	TGTGCCAGCAGTCCCACCCCACTAGCGGGGCCAAGCACAGATACGCAGTATTTT	CASSPTPLAGPSTDTQYF
-	few	TRBV2	TRBJ2-7	TGTGCCAGCAGTGATGTCGGGGACAACTCCTACGAGCAGTACTTC	CASSDVGDNSYEQYF
TRBD2	few	TRBV4-1	TRBJ2-7	TGCGCCAGCAGCGGCGGGACTAGCGGGACCTACGAGCAGTACTTC	CASSGGTSGTYEQYF
-	few	TRBV4-3	TRBJ2-1	TGCGCCAGCAGCCAAGCTCGTGGGTACAATGAGCAGTTCTTC	CASSQARGYNEQFF
-	few	TRBV3-1	TRBJ2-7	TGTGCCAGCAGCCAAGAGTCACAGGGAATCTACGAGCAGTACTTC	CASSQESQGIYEQYF
TRBD1	-	TRBV7-9	TRBJ2-7	TGTGCCAGCAGCGAGACAGGGGGTGCCTACGAGCAGTACTTC	CASSETGGAYEQYF
TRBD2	-	TRBV7-3	TRBJ2-1	TGTGCCAGCAGATCTAGCGGGAGCACCTACAATGAGCAGTTCTTC	CASRSSGSTYNEQFF
-	-	TRBV11-2	TRBJ1-3	TGTGCCAGCAGCTCCGCTGGAAACACCATATATTTT	CASSSAGNTIYF
-	few	TRBV11-3	TRBJ2-1	TGTGCCAGCATCCCGCGGGACGGGGCCTACAATGAGCAGTTCTTC	CASIPRDGAYNEQFF
TRBD1	few	TRBV19	TRBJ2-3	TGTGCCAGTAAGTCAGGGGGCGAAGATACGCAGTATTTT	CASKSGGEDTQYF